This is a list of T cell receptor beta chains from one sample in a study of blood T cell repertoires in COVID-19. The method was immunoSEQ multiplex PCR; TCRdb's version includes in-frame clones alone and lacks a portion of them. The sample has roughly 350,000 clones, 92% seen once. Sequenced: PBMCs or T cells enriched from blood (not recorded which). These receptor sequences come from a woman aged 25-40 years who had recovered from COVID-19. Both conserved end residues are part of each CDR3. Fields, in order: CDR3 length, D gene, clone size, J gene, V gene, CDR3 DNA, CDR3 protein. D genes are given only for firm matches. Rows give clone size only sometimes, using once, few, many, or a class for an expanded clone.

12 | . | . | TRBJ2-1 | TRBV5-1 | TGCGCCAGCAGCTTCGTGGAGAATGAGCAGTTCTTC | CASSFVENEQFF
15 | TRBD2 | . | TRBJ2-2 | TRBV7-2 | TGTGCCAGCTCCCAAGCGGGGGGAGGCACCGGGGAGCTGTTTTTT | CASSQAGGGTGELFF
17 | TRBD1 | . | TRBJ1-1 | TRBV10-3 | TGTGCCATCAGTGACCTAACCACAGGGGGAGGACGAACTGAAGCTTTCTTT | CAISDLTTGGGRTEAFF
12 | . | . | TRBJ2-5 | TRBV5-4 | TGTGCCAGCAGCCGGGGACAAGAGACCCAGTACTTC | CASSRGQETQYF
13 | . | . | TRBJ1-4 | TRBV7-2 | TGTGCCAGCAGCTGGGGGGTGGGCGAAAAACTGTTTTTT | CASSWGVGEKLFF
14 | TRBD1 | . | TRBJ1-5 | TRBV19 | TGTGCCAGTAGTACGGGACAGGGCCATCAGCCCCAGCATTTT | CASSTGQGHQPQHF
16 | . | . | TRBJ1-1 | TRBV28 | TGTGCCAGTTCCCCCTCGGGGTTCGGGTTGGGCACTGAAGCTTTCTTT | CASSPSGFGLGTEAFF
14 | . | . | TRBJ2-2 | TRBV9 | TGTGCCAGCAGCGTAGATCCGAGTCACGGGGAGCTGTTTTTT | CASSVDPSHGELFF
13 | . | once | TRBJ2-5 | TRBV5-1 | TGCGCCAGCGGCCGGGACAACCAAGAGACCCAGTACTTC | CASGRDNQETQYF
11 | TRBD1 | . | TRBJ2-7 | TRBV29-1 | TGCAGCGGACTACAGGGGTACGAGCAGTACTTC | CSGLQGYEQYF
13 | . | . | TRBJ2-5 | TRBV10-3 | TGTGCCATCAGTGAGAGAGGCCAAGAGACCCAGTACTTC | CAISERGQETQYF
14 | . | . | TRBJ1-1 | TRBV20-1 | TGCAGTGCTAGTCTTCGGGGTATGAACACTGAAGCTTTCTTT | CSASLRGMNTEAFF
15 | TRBD1 | . | TRBJ1-5 | TRBV5-5 | TGTGCCAGCAGCTTGCGGGGGACAGGGAATCAGCCCCAGCATTTT | CASSLRGTGNQPQHF
12 | . | . | TRBJ1-1 | TRBV28 | TGTGCCGCATCGACGGGCGGGACTGAAGCTTTCTTT | CAASTGGTEAFF
16 | TRBD1 | once | TRBJ1-1 | TRBV5-5 | TGTGCCAGCAGCTTAGGGACAGGGGTAAGAAACACTGAAGCTTTCTTT | CASSLGTGVRNTEAFF
13 | . | . | TRBJ1-2 | TRBV3-1/TRBV3-2 | TGTGCCAGCAGTCCCACCTGGGGCTGTGGCTACACCTTC | CASSPTWGCGYTF
17 | TRBD2 | . | TRBJ2-1 | TRBV9 | TGTGCCAGCAGCGTGGGGACTAGCGGGAGGGCCTACAATGAGCAGTTCTTC | CASSVGTSGRAYNEQFF
13 | . | . | TRBJ2-7 | TRBV6-5 | TGTGCCTCCAAGGCACAGGGCACCTACGAGCAGTACTTC | CASKAQGTYEQYF
15 | TRBD1 | . | TRBJ1-6 | TRBV7-2 | TGTGCCAGCAGCTTAAGGACAGGCACCCATTCACCCCTCCACTTT | CASSLRTGTHSPLHF
15 | TRBD1 | . | TRBJ1-2 | TRBV9 | TGTGCCAGCAGCCCCAGTGGGCAGGGGGCGTATGGCTACACCTTC | CASSPSGQGAYGYTF
19 | . | . | TRBJ2-1 | TRBV24-1 | TGTGCCACCAGTGATCCCACAGGGGGCCAGCGGGGGGTGTACAATGAGCAGTTCTTC | CATSDPTGGQRGVYNEQFF
16 | TRBD1 | . | TRBJ2-7 | TRBV15 | TGTGCCACCAGCAGGGGGATCGGGACAGGACCCTACGAGCAGTACTTC | CATSRGIGTGPYEQYF
15 | TRBD1 | once | TRBJ2-1 | TRBV5-1 | TGCGCCAGCAGCCGGAACAGGGGTTTAGGCAATGAGCAGTTCTTC | CASSRNRGLGNEQFF
17 | TRBD2 | . | TRBJ2-3 | TRBV5-5 | TGTGCCAGCAGCTTTTTCACTAGCGGGGGGGCCTCAGATACGCAGTATTTT | CASSFFTSGGASDTQYF
12 | TRBD1 | . | TRBJ1-4 | TRBV28 | TGTGCCAGCGAGGGGGCGGGACGGAAACTGTTTTTT | CASEGAGRKLFF
14 | TRBD1 | . | TRBJ2-7 | TRBV27 | TGTGCCAGCAGTCCATTCAACAGGGGCTACGAGCAGTACTTC | CASSPFNRGYEQYF
12 | . | . | TRBJ2-5 | TRBV30 | TGTGCCTGGAGTGGCGGGGTCCGGACCCAGTACTTC | CAWSGGVRTQYF
15 | TRBD1 | . | TRBJ2-7 | TRBV7-2 | TGTGCCAGCAGCTTAGCGACAGGGGGGCCCTACGAGCAGTACTTC | CASSLATGGPYEQYF